Listed below are T cell receptor beta chains from one sample, sequenced in a study of technical replicates of blood from four donors. TCRdb's copy holds only in-frame clones and misses some; the assay was immunoSEQ multiplex PCR. The table includes about 60,000 clones, around 87% detected once. The source material was PBMCs. Receptors originate from a human donor in good health. Some clones in this sample may be carry-over from other donors' samples. The CDR3 runs from the conserved cysteine through the conserved F or W. D genes are given only for firm matches. Size values are once, few and many counts, or a class for expanded clones, and some rows have none.

v_gene	abundance	j_gene	d_gene	CDR3aa	CDR3nt
TRBV7-2	.	TRBJ2-7	.	CASSSYLASSYEQYF	TGTGCCAGCAGCTCCTACCTAGCGAGCTCCTACGAGCAGTACTTC
TRBV30	.	TRBJ2-5	TRBD1	CAWSHNTDREQTQYF	TGTGCCTGGAGTCACAACACGGACAGGGAACAGACCCAGTACTTC
TRBV27	.	TRBJ2-7	.	CASSSGGVSYEQYF	TGTGCCAGCAGTTCTGGCGGGGTGTCCTACGAGCAGTACTTC
TRBV6-5	.	TRBJ2-7	TRBD2	CASSGGFPYEQYF	TGTGCCAGCAGCGGGGGGTTCCCTTACGAGCAGTACTTC
TRBV9	.	TRBJ1-2	.	CASSSDGGANYGYTF	TGTGCCAGCAGCTCAGATGGGGGGGCGAACTATGGCTACACCTTC
TRBV7-2	.	TRBJ1-4	.	CASSPGDLREKLFF	TGTGCCAGCAGCCCAGGGGACCTAAGGGAAAAACTGTTTTTT
TRBV5-6	.	TRBJ2-7	TRBD1	CASSLVGGYREQYF	TGTGCCAGCAGCTTGGTAGGGGGCTATCGGGAGCAGTACTTC
TRBV7-3	.	TRBJ1-2	TRBD1	CASSPGTGGRAYGYTF	TGTGCCAGCAGCCCCGGGACAGGGGGACGCGCCTATGGCTACACCTTC
TRBV9	.	TRBJ2-5	.	CASSVLSLGGETQYF	TGTGCCAGCAGCGTATTGTCCCTAGGTGGAGAGACCCAGTACTTC
TRBV19	.	TRBJ1-1	TRBD1	CASNPGDRGEAFF	TGTGCCAGTAATCCAGGGGACAGGGGGGAAGCTTTCTTT
TRBV7-9	.	TRBJ1-1	.	CASSSDRRSEAFF	TGTGCCAGCAGCTCAGACAGGAGGAGTGAAGCTTTCTTT
TRBV2	.	TRBJ2-3	.	CASSRSTDTQYF	TGTGCCAGCAGTCGGAGCACAGATACGCAGTATTTT
TRBV7-2	.	TRBJ2-2	TRBD1	CASSSRTGSTGELFF	TGTGCCAGCAGCTCAAGGACAGGGAGCACCGGGGAGCTGTTTTTT
TRBV19	once	TRBJ2-7	.	CATRVRATGEQYF	TGTGCCACCCGGGTAAGAGCAACGGGGGAGCAGTACTTC
TRBV6-1	once	TRBJ1-1	.	CASSVIGNTEAFF	TGTGCCAGCAGTGTTATTGGCAACACTGAAGCTTTCTTT
TRBV7-2	.	TRBJ1-1	TRBD1	CASSPSRTGDQRAFF	TGTGCCAGCAGCCCGTCCCGGACAGGGGACCAAAGAGCTTTCTTT
TRBV7-7	.	TRBJ2-7	TRBD2	CASSLEGGPGGREDEQYF	TGTGCCAGCAGCTTAGAGGGGGGTCCGGGCGGGAGGGAGGACGAGCAGTACTTC
TRBV4-1	.	TRBJ2-7	TRBD2	CASSHNAGAYEQYF	TGCGCCAGCAGCCACAATGCGGGGGCCTACGAGCAGTACTTC
TRBV7-2	.	TRBJ2-7	TRBD2	CASSLMSGSDEQYF	TGTGCCAGCAGCTTAATGAGCGGGAGTGACGAGCAGTACTTC
TRBV28	.	TRBJ1-2	.	CASTNGREANYGYTF	TGTGCCAGCACTAACGGGAGGGAAGCTAACTATGGCTACACCTTC
TRBV5-1	.	TRBJ1-3	TRBD1	CASSTGQGLGNTIYF	TGCGCCAGCAGCACCGGACAGGGGCTTGGAAACACCATATATTTT
TRBV5-5	.	TRBJ2-5	.	CASSLSLDQETQYF	TGTGCCAGCAGCTTGTCGCTAGACCAAGAGACCCAGTACTTC
TRBV21-1	once	TRBJ2-7	.	CASSKGRVLARYF	TGTGCCAGCAGCAAAGGGAGGGTACTAGCGAGGTACTTC
TRBV21-1	.	TRBJ2-5	.	CASSRLVDRGPQETQYF	TGTGCCAGCAGCAGATTGGTGGACAGGGGACCACAAGAGACCCAGTACTTC
TRBV7-2	.	TRBJ2-7	.	CASSPRGISYEQYF	TGTGCCAGCAGCCCTCGGGGGATCTCCTACGAGCAGTACTTC
TRBV30	.	TRBJ1-2	TRBD1	CAWSAPIRGPGYTF	TGTGCCTGGAGTGCCCCGATAAGGGGGCCGGGCTACACCTTC
TRBV7-2	.	TRBJ2-7	TRBD2	CASSYAGTSGGYEQYF	TGTGCCAGCAGCTATGCCGGGACTAGCGGGGGCTACGAGCAGTACTTC
TRBV2	.	TRBJ1-5	.	CASSVAPGQPQHF	TGTGCCAGCAGTGTTGCACCGGGTCAGCCCCAGCATTTT
TRBV6-4	once	TRBJ2-4	.	CASLNSGDLAKNIQYF	TGTGCCAGCCTGAATTCAGGGGACCTAGCCAAAAACATTCAGTACTTC
TRBV2	.	TRBJ2-5	.	CASSESWLGVTQYF	TGTGCCAGCAGTGAAAGTTGGCTAGGTGTGACCCAGTACTTC
TRBV5-6	.	TRBJ2-1	.	CASSTLYEQFF	TGTGCCAGCAGCACCCTATATGAGCAGTTCTTC
TRBV5-4	.	TRBJ1-1	.	CASSVGQSGGAFF	TGTGCCAGCAGCGTAGGACAATCCGGGGGAGCTTTCTTT
TRBV18	.	TRBJ1-5	.	CASSQHRDQPQHF	TGTGCCAGCTCACAACACAGGGATCAGCCCCAGCATTTT
TRBV29-1	.	TRBJ2-2	TRBD1	CSGQGSNTGELFF	TGCAGCGGACAGGGATCGAACACCGGGGAGCTGTTTTTT
TRBV7-2	.	TRBJ2-7	.	CASSSFYEQYF	TGTGCCAGCAGCTCCTTCTACGAGCAGTACTTC
TRBV10-3	.	TRBJ1-2	TRBD1	CAIRVQGKGYGYTF	TGTGCCATCAGGGTACAGGGGAAGGGCTATGGCTACACCTTC
TRBV7-7	.	TRBJ2-5	TRBD2	CASSPQGTRQETQYF	TGTGCCAGCAGCCCCCAGGGGACTAGGCAAGAGACCCAGTACTTC
TRBV6-4	.	TRBJ2-2	TRBD1	CASSDSGTGSTGELFF	TGTGCCAGCAGTGATTCCGGGACAGGGAGCACCGGGGAGCTGTTTTTT
TRBV7-3	many	TRBJ2-2	.	CASSSKPSRARTGELFF	TGTGCCAGCAGCTCAAAACCGAGCAGGGCGAGGACCGGGGAGCTGTTTTTT
TRBV4-2	.	TRBJ2-7	TRBD1	CASSLRIDRGHYEQYF	TGTGCCAGCAGCCTCAGAATCGACAGGGGGCACTACGAGCAGTACTTC
TRBV14	.	TRBJ2-4	.	CASSQAGKNIQYF	TGTGCCAGCAGCCAGGCGGGCAAAAACATTCAGTACTTC
TRBV7-2	once	TRBJ2-5	TRBD2	CASSQGPGTSGRGGETQYF	TGTGCCAGCAGCCAAGGACCCGGGACTAGCGGGAGGGGGGGAGAGACCCAGTACTTC